These 30 T cell receptor beta chains originate from one sample sequenced in a study of human T cells and chemical hapten exposure. TCRdb itself ran the RACE reads through MiXCR, one entry per CDR3 protein. The sample records approximately 79,000 distinct CDR3 sequences, about a tenth being singletons. Time point defined: patch test 1, 2 weeks after DPC sensitization. Regarding treatment: therapeutic diphenylcyclopropenone sensitization with weekly scalp DPC. This specimen consisted of whole blood, obtained in connection with sensitization to the hapten diphenylcyclopropenone (DPC). The receptors come from a woman aged 45-59 years with alopecia areata. Some clones in this sample may be carry-over from other donors' samples.

This clonotype was seen ten or more times. The rearrangement joins TRBV5-1 to TRBJ2-3; 7 bases fit TRBD1. Looked up from germline, CDR1 is SGHRS and CDR2 is YFSETQ. The CDR3 extends over 15 amino acids. Germline trimming cut 0 bases from V and 4 bases from J; bases unmatched to any gene: 5. CDR3 residues: CASSLAGTDSDTQYF. CDR3 nucleotide sequence: TGCGCCAGCAGCTTGGCCGGGACAGATTCAGATACGCAGTATTTT.

This clonotype was counted ten times or more. The chain is built from TRBV7-2 and TRBJ2-1; D unclear. Germline loops: CDR1 SGHTA, CDR2 FQGNSA. Trimming cost V 5 bases and J 2 bases, with 16 bases left between them. The CDR3 runs 16 residues. CDR3 DNA sequence: TGTGCCAGCAGCCCTAACCCTCCGACTCCCTACAATGAGCAGTTCTTC. Its translation is CASSPNPPTPYNEQFF.

This clonotype has just a few counts. This chain links TRBV10-2 with TRBJ2-5, with D hard to call. Germline-derived CDR1 and CDR2 are WSHSY and SAAADI. This CDR3 has 12 amino acids. Trimming took off 2 bases at V and 5 bases at J, with 6 bases between the two ends. The CDR3 loop reads CASSEVIETQYF. CDR3 DNA sequence: TGCGCCAGCAGTGAGGTGATCGAGACCCAGTACTTC.

The table lists this clonotype with many counts. The chain employs TRBV2 and TRBJ1-1; D call uncertain. Germline V gene lookup returns CDR1 SNHLY and CDR2 FYNNEI. The CDR3 is 14 residues long. V was shortened by 4 bases and J by 1 base, with 10 bases between the two germline ends. The CDR3 DNA reads TGTGCCAGCAGTGGTCGGGCCTGGAACACTGAAGCTTTCTTT. This codes for CASSGRAWNTEAFF.

The chain combines TRBV14 with TRBJ2-5; D could derive from TRBD1 or TRBD2 (6 bases each). Germline-derived CDR1 and CDR2 are SGHDN and FVKESK. With 2 bases removed from V and 5 bases from J, the gap between germline ends came to 18 bases. The CDR3 consists of 16 residues. The CDR3 DNA sequence: TGTGCCAGCAGCCAATATAGGGGGGTCGAGGCGGAGACCCAGTACTTC. It yields the protein CASSQYRGVEAETQYF.

This clonotype was counted only a few times. The rearrangement links TRBV29-1 to TRBJ2-7; D is tentatively TRBD1 or TRBD2 (5 bases each). Germline-derived CDR1 and CDR2 are SQVTM and ANQGSEA. CDR3 length: 13 amino acids. The V end was cut by 7 bases, the J end by 4 bases, with 17 bases between. CDR3 nucleotide sequence: TGCAGCGGGTCCCTGGGGGTTGGATACGAGCAGTACTTC. Translating it yields CSGSLGVGYEQYF.

The chain has TRBV12-3 or TRBV12-4 and TRBJ2-1; the match to TRBD2 covers 13 bases. V was clipped by 5 bases and J by 9 bases; unmatched bases: 7. The CDR3 totals 15 residues. CDR3 coding DNA: TGTGCCAGCAGTCTAACTAGCGGGAGGGCGAGTGAGCAGTTCTTC. Residues: CASSLTSGRASEQFF.

This clonotype was recorded a few times. V and J are TRBV18 and TRBJ2-3, with D hard to call. In germline, CDR1 is KGHSH, CDR2 LQKENI. The CDR3 covers 17 residues. Trimming took off 3 bases at V and 0 bases at J, with 16 bases between the two ends. This CDR3 reads CASSPQRGRASTDTQYF. For the CDR3, the DNA is TGTGCCAGCTCACCGCAACGAGGCCGTGCTAGCACAGATACGCAGTATTTT.

This clonotype was recorded many times. CDR3 nucleotides: TGTGCCAGCGCTAGCGGGAGGCCGCAGACCGGGGAGCTGTTTTTT. It specifies CASASGRPQTGELFF. The rearrangement uses TRBV3-1 and TRBJ2-2, with TRBD2 identical over 11 bases. Germline V gene sequence: CDR1 LGHDT, CDR2 YNNKEL (reference sequence). V lost 8 bases and J lost 5; bases outside the gene matches: 7. CDR3 length equals 15 residues.

This clonotype was observed a handful of times. The chain uses TRBV7-2 and TRBJ2-2; no definite D call. Germline-derived CDR1 and CDR2 are SGHTA and FQGNSA. V was shortened by 3 bases and J by 0 bases, with 8 bases between the two germline ends. This CDR3 has 15 amino acids. CDR3 nucleotides: TGTGCCAGCAGCTTGTACAGTTCGAACACCGGGGAGCTGTTTTTT. This sequence encodes CASSLYSSNTGELFF.

Written as DNA, the CDR3 is TGTGCCAGCAAAAAGCGGATTTACGGGACCGGGGAGCTGTTTTTT. Amino acids: CASKKRIYGTGELFF. The chain uses TRBV11-2 and TRBJ2-2; D may be TRBD2 (5 bases). Deletions cut 7 bases from V and 5 bases from J, with 17 bases between. From germline, CDR1 is SGHAT and CDR2 FQNNGV. The CDR3 covers 15 residues. Filled out from reference TRBV11-2 and TRBJ2-2, the complete variable domain reads EAGVAQSPRYKIIEKRQSVAFWCNPISGHATLYWYQQILGQGPKLLIQFQNNGVVDDSQLPKDRFSAERLKGVDSTLKIQPAKLEDSAVYLCASKKRIYGTGELFFGEGSRLTVL.

This clonotype has more than one count but fewer than ten. This rearrangement joins TRBV7-3 to TRBJ2-1; TRBD2 matches at 14 bases. V was clipped by 4 bases and J by 1 base; unmatched bases: 9. Germline V lookup: CDR1 SGHTA, CDR2 FQGTGA. The CDR3 length is 19 residues. The CDR3 protein is CASSSAGTSGSLSYNEQFF. DNA for the CDR3: TGTGCCAGCAGCTCCGCCGGGACTAGCGGGAGTCTTTCCTACAATGAGCAGTTCTTC.

This clonotype was seen ten or more times. The rearrangement joins TRBV6-5 to TRBJ1-1; the D gene is possibly TRBD1 (5 bases). The CDR3 covers 14 residues. The ends were cut back, 4 bases at V and 6 bases at J, with 15 bases in the middle. Per germline, CDR1 MNHEY and CDR2 SVGAGI. The CDR3 spells CASSSGGWEAEAFF. The CDR3 DNA follows: TGTGCCAGCAGTTCCGGGGGGTGGGAGGCTGAAGCTTTCTTT.

For the CDR3, the DNA is TGTGCCAGCAGTTTAACCGGGGGTAGTTATGAAAAACTGTTTTTT. As protein: CASSLTGGSYEKLFF. The rearrangement joins TRBV28 to TRBJ1-4, with D possibly TRBD1 on 5 matching bases. The CDR3 has 15 residues. The V gene lost 2 bases and the J gene lost 6 bases, with 13 bases spanning the gap. Looked up from germline, CDR1 is MDHEN and CDR2 is SYDVKM.

This clonotype was seen repeatedly, ten times or more. The chain has TRBV29-1 and TRBJ2-7; a weak D match, TRBD2 (5 bases). This CDR3 has 13 amino acids. Germline V gene sequence: CDR1 SQVTM, CDR2 ANQGSEA. Trimming cost V 2 bases and J 3 bases, with 11 bases left between them. Written as DNA, the CDR3 is TGCAGCGTTGAAAGAGGGAGCGGCTACGAGCAGTACTTC. Protein product: CSVERGSGYEQYF.

V gene TRBV3-1 combines with J gene TRBJ1-5, with no clear D. This CDR3 is built from 14 residues. V was trimmed by 3 bases and J by 4 bases, leaving 10 bases between them. In germline, CDR1 is LGHDT, CDR2 YNNKEL (reference sequence). CDR3 DNA sequence: TGTGCCAGCAGCCACACCGCGGGTAATCAGCCCCAGCATTTT. Translation gives CASSHTAGNQPQHF.

This clonotype was counted only a few times. The V call is TRBV27, the J call TRBJ2-3; TRBD2 matches 8 bases. Germline CDR1 MNHEY, CDR2 SMNVEV (reference sequence). V lost 0 bases, J lost 1 base, and 6 bases stayed unmatched. The CDR3 runs to 17 residues. In nucleotides, the CDR3 is TGTGCCAGCAGTTTATCGGGAGTAGCGGGGCGCACAGATACGCAGTATTTT. Amino acid sequence: CASSLSGVAGRTDTQYF.

This clonotype was picked up many times. Germline is not matched at one junction end, which may reflect a read error. V is TRBV20-1 and J is TRBJ1-1; TRBD1 aligns across 7 bases. Germline loops: CDR1 DFQATT, CDR2 SNEGSKA (reference sequence). This CDR3 spans 17 amino acids. DNA for the CDR3: TGCAGTGCTAGAGATGCTAAGTCAGGGGGTTTGAAGACTGAAGCTTTCTTT. Protein: CSARDAKSGGLKTEAFF.

The chain's CDR3 is CASSLEGMGDTQYF. The CDR3, as DNA: TGTGCCAGCAGCTTAGAAGGGATGGGGGATACGCAGTATTTT. The chain has TRBV7-2 and TRBJ2-3, with D unresolved. There are 14 residues in the CDR3. Germline CDR1 SGHTA, CDR2 FQGNSA. V was trimmed by 1 base and J by 6 bases, leaving 11 bases between them.

The rearrangement links TRBV5-1 to TRBJ2-7; 7 nucleotides match TRBD2. The CDR3 runs to 15 residues. After removal of 4 bases from V and 0 bases from J, the junction contained 7 bases not matched to a gene. CDR1 and CDR2 from the germline V gene are SGHRS and YFSETQ. DNA of the CDR3: TGCGCCAGCAGCATAGCGGGCGGCAGCTCCTACGAGCAGTACTTC. Protein product: CASSIAGGSSYEQYF. The variable domain in full, completed from reference TRBV5-1 and TRBJ2-7, reads KAGVTQTPRYLIKTRGQQVTLSCSPISGHRSVSWYQQTPGQGLQFLFEYFSETQRNKGNFPGRFSGRQFSNSRSEMNVSTLELGDSALYLCASSIAGGSSYEQYFGPGTRLTVT.

The chain is built from TRBV5-4 and TRBJ1-1; D is uncertain. The V and J ends lost 6 bases and 4 bases respectively, with 22 bases between them. The CDR3 covers 16 residues. Germline V gene sequence: CDR1 SGHNT, CDR2 YYREEE (reference sequence). CDR3 protein: CASTFGGRAQSTEAFF. CDR3 DNA: TGTGCCAGCACCTTCGGAGGGAGGGCGCAGAGCACTGAAGCTTTCTTT.

The J gene is TRBJ2-7, the V gene TRBV2; TRBD1 aligns across 9 bases. The V segment lost 5 bases and the J segment 6 bases; nucleotides outside the gene matches: 8. Germline-derived CDR1 and CDR2 are SNHLY and FYNNEI. CDR3 length: 14 amino acids. CDR3 nucleotide sequence: TGTGCCAGCAGTCTAGGGACAGGGCCTGGCGAGCAGTACTTC. Its protein product is CASSLGTGPGEQYF.

This clonotype showed up many times. CDR3 amino acids: CASSYRGTSGRVGKETQYF. For the CDR3, the DNA is TGTGCCAGCAGTTACCGCGGGACTAGCGGGAGGGTTGGTAAAGAGACCCAGTACTTC. This sequence joins TRBV6-5 and TRBJ2-5, with 16 positions matching TRBD2. The ends lost 2 bases at V and 3 bases at J; junction bases unmatched: 9. The CDR3 has 19 amino acids. Germline CDR1 reads MNHEY; CDR2 reads SVGAGI.

This clonotype was picked up a small number of times. This chain connects TRBV12-2 to TRBJ2-7. TRBV12-2 is given as a pseudogene. There are 15 residues in the CDR3. The CDR3 region has the DNA TGTGCAAGTCGCTTAGCGCTAGGGGTCTCCTACGAGCAGTACTTC. This encodes CASRLALGVSYEQYF.

This clonotype has just a few counts. This chain uses TRBV18 with TRBJ1-5; D might be TRBD1 (5 bases). The germline V and J ends were trimmed by 2 bases and 3 bases, with 8 bases remaining between them. Germline CDR1 KGHSH, CDR2 LQKENI. The CDR3 covers 14 residues. Here the CDR3 reads CASSPGADNQPQHF. CDR3 bases: TGTGCCAGCTCACCAGGGGCTGACAATCAGCCCCAGCATTTT.

This clonotype occurred a few times. This rearrangement joins TRBV7-2 to TRBJ2-1, with D possibly matching TRBD2 (5 bases). Trimming cost V 5 bases and J 9 bases, with 11 bases left between them. The CDR3 is 12 residues long. Looked up from germline, CDR1 is SGHTA and CDR2 is FQGNSA. For the CDR3, the DNA is TGTGCCAGCAGCCTCTTAGGGAGTGAGCAGTTCTTC. Translation gives CASSLLGSEQFF.

This clonotype has at least ten counts. The chain couples TRBV12-3 or TRBV12-4 to TRBJ2-2, with D possibly TRBD1 on 5 matching bases. CDR3 length: 15 amino acids. Trimming pared 0 bases from V and 0 bases from J, leaving 5 bases between. The CDR3 DNA is TGTGCCAGCAGTTTAGCGGGGCCGAACACCGGGGAGCTGTTTTTT. This translates into CASSLAGPNTGELFF.

The V and J genes are TRBV24-1 and TRBJ2-1; no clear D. The length of the CDR3 is 12 residues. Trimming took 1 base from V and 7 from J, leaving 4 bases between them. Germline-derived CDR1 and CDR2 are KGHDR and SFDVKD. The CDR3 is CATSDLGNEQFF. CDR3 sequence (DNA): TGTGCCACCAGTGATTTAGGGAATGAGCAGTTCTTC.

The V and J genes are TRBV29-1 and TRBJ1-2, with 7 bases lining up with TRBD1. The CDR3 runs 11 residues. J lost 5 bases, V lost 7 bases, and 4 bases had no gene match. CDR1 is SQVTM, CDR2 ANQGSEA, per germline. CDR3 nucleotide sequence: TGCAGCGCAGGGACAGCGTATGGCTACACCTTC. It specifies CSAGTAYGYTF.

V and J are TRBV9 and TRBJ2-3; no clear D. The germline gives CDR1 SGDLS, CDR2 YYNGEE. V was cut by 0 bases and J by 4 bases, with 6 bases left in between. The CDR3 runs 13 residues. In DNA, the CDR3 is TGTGCCAGCAGCGTAGGGTCAGCAGATACGCAGTATTTT. Translation gives CASSVGSADTQYF.